Included here is one T cell receptor (beta chain) sequence, with context. Its antigen is unknown. This entry comes from a study of cytomegalovirus exposure and HLA in healthy donors. Study-level results: V- and J-gene trimming in TCR beta was tied to a missense DCLRE1C variant by an analysis performed later.

PCR primers comprised 60 Vbeta and 13 Jbeta primers. TCRdb keeps only in-frame clones here, not all; method: immunoSEQ multiplex PCR. The sample lists some 100,000 clones; under 85% were seen once. The length of the CDR3 is 15 residues. Germline loops: CDR1 SGHRS, CDR2 YFSETQ. With V trimmed by 4 bases and J by 1 base, 5 bases remained unmatched. This TCR was recovered from a female donor in good health and CMV-seropositive. Sequencing was done on a sample of PBMCs. V is TRBV5-1 and J is TRBJ1-5, with 7 bases lining up with TRBD1. This CDR3 reads CASSPGTDSNQPQHF. CDR3 in DNA: TGCGCCAGCAGCCCGGGGACAGACAGCAATCAGCCCCAGCATTTT.